The source of this T cell receptor beta chain is a study of cytomegalovirus exposure and HLA in healthy donors listed by TCRdb under 2017. Concerning the study at large: In an earlier analysis of 450 to 750 of the donors, 276 Gb of sequence data and some 100 million unique TCR beta sequences from about 180 million T cells were reported. About 280 gigabases of sequencing data and about 92 million unique TCR sequences made up an early release that covered roughly 670 HLA-typed donors. HLA typing included class I and class II loci at four-digit resolution. The study used immunosequencing to profile the T cell repertoires of approximately 690 subjects and linked those repertoires to cytomegalovirus serostatus. The aim of the study was to test whether cataloging public T cell receptors could identify signatures of past pathogen exposure. Among around 400 genotyped donors of the cohort, an average of roughly 230,000 unique TCR beta nucleotide sequences was sequenced per donor, of which approximately 18% were non-productive. A later genetic analysis took genome-wide SNP genotypes for about three fifths of the roughly 670 donors and used that subset as a discovery cohort. An earlier analysis of several hundred of the donors applied high-throughput TCR beta sequencing to assess whether each TCR beta V gene segment acted as functional or pseudogenic. All discovery cohort repertoires had been generated using a single sequencing platform. In the later analysis, no new phenotypic data were used to find candidate immune exposures; instead, reliance was placed on TCR beta sequences and their occurrence across donors. Besides the first cohort of roughly 640 subjects, a separate validation cohort made up of 120 different subjects was used. Donor age, sex, ethnicity and CMV serostatus were compiled together with the repertoire data. In a later analysis, previously published TCR beta repertoires from about 670 donors were re-analyzed and high-resolution HLA genotyping was added so that TCR occurrence patterns could be studied. To predict cytomegalovirus infection status, the study brought together high-throughput TCR immunosequencing, statistical association of individual TCRs with disease status, and machine learning. A handful of DR-DQ haplotypes were handled as single units for association and clustering because linkage in the cohort was strong. Among the approximately 430 genotyped donors, around 81% belonged to the genetic ancestry cluster associated with self-reported Caucasian donors. Typing coverage varied by locus: roughly 629-640 donors for A, B, C, DRB1 and DQB1; some 520 for DQA1; nearly 610 for DPA1; under 490 for DPB1. Results and caveats for the whole study, not just this receptor: The authors suggested that the approach could potentially be extended to other disease states and immunological phenotypes. Most TCR sequences were observed very rarely across donors, whereas some public TCRs were present in many individuals. V-gene and J-gene trimming of TCR beta chains was associated with a missense DCLRE1C variant in a later genetic analysis, and the association was replicated in an independent cohort. In vitro tests confirmed that a few of the cytomegalovirus-associated TCR beta chains recognize cytomegalovirus antigens. HLA typing was unavailable for some donors at each locus, so association tests used only the typed subset. A later analysis found that HLA-associated TCR beta chains were more clonally expanded and had lower generation probabilities than equally common non-associated chains. A later analysis associated around 16,000 TCR beta sequences with specific HLA alleles at a false discovery rate of 0.05. The classifier was reported to diagnose cytomegalovirus status with high specificity and sensitivity in both the original and validation cohorts. When HLA alleles, especially DR and DQ, strongly co-occurred, TCR associations were difficult to assign to individual alleles. Because counts were too low, approximately 15 rarely observed V segments, including chromosome 9 orphons, were excluded from the earlier analysis of about 500 of the donors. A further reported finding was that TCR beta sequences accurately predicted the HLA-A and HLA-B alleles for most subjects in the first cohort. In a later analysis, most CMV-associated TCR beta chains were found to appear HLA-restricted, with HLA associations seemingly driven largely by CMV exposure. In a later genetic analysis, fewer N-insertions in productive TCRs were reported among donors in an Asian-associated ancestry cluster than the roughly 670-donor mean. This cohort had only TCR beta chains sequenced, and the lack of alpha or paired-chain data limited which features could be detected. For the cohort, immune exposure information was limited to CMV serostatus. A later analysis reported that several top co-occurrence clusters appeared linked to parvovirus B19, influenza, CMV and Epstein-Barr virus. Because the 87-base-pair reads could not distinguish some IMGT-functional V segments, including TRBV6-2 and TRBV6-3, those segments were excluded. A later analysis found that TCR association rates varied across HLA loci, with DRB1 alleles showing the most associated TCRs and HLA-C alleles the fewest. In an earlier analysis of 450 to 750 of the donors, most TCR beta V segments appeared in productive rearrangements about 90% or about 30% of the time, broadly matching IMGT annotations. The study gave a list of 150 to 200 TCR beta chains associated with cytomegalovirus. Linkage disequilibrium might explain the correlated functional status among segregating V segments, but an unknown experimental factor could not be ruled out. A group of highly shared sequence variants was considered likely to be a technical artifact of the sequencing pipeline. Roughly uniform sequencing depth across donors was assumed in presence/absence analyses, although this assumption may not hold.

The CDR3 measures 17 amino acids from cysteine to phenylalanine. Only the CDR3 region is kept as DNA, spanning 51 bases read in frame from base 1. The cohort was made up of about 670 healthy bone marrow donors. All cohort members were sampled while nominally healthy, although unrecorded immune exposures were likely present. The donor was CMV seronegative and was included in the group of about 350 seronegative cohort members. A peripheral blood sample was collected from each donor, and TCR beta sequencing was performed on peripheral blood mononuclear cells. Genomic DNA was extracted from the blood cell samples with the Qiagen DNeasy Blood Extraction Kit. To note about this clone: This clone's antigen is unknown. No much larger clone is present one base from it, and per-base qualities are unavailable.

Libraries were prepared through the immunoSEQ multiplex PCR assay. A mixture of 60 forward primers for TCR Vbeta segments and 13 reverse primers for TCR Jbeta segments was used in the multiplex PCR. The CDR3 region of rearranged TCR beta genes was amplified from genomic DNA with a multiplex PCR assay. The amplified TCR beta libraries were sequenced on the Illumina HiSeq System as 87-base-pair reads. The authors' analysis ran thus. In a later analysis, roughly 80 million unique TCR beta chains were counted across the 500 to 850 repertoires, and roughly 11 million of these chains were shared by at least two donors. To remove PCR and sequencing errors, raw reads were error-corrected and collapsed into unique sequences using a nearest-neighbor algorithm that merged closely related sequences. CDR3 sequences were aligned to IMGT reference sequences to assign V, D and J gene segments. For a sequence to be retained, a match of at least six nucleotides to both a V gene segment and a J gene segment was required. Rearrangements were called productive when the CDR3 lacked stop codons and stayed in frame with V and J; all others were non-productive. CDR3 was defined according to IMGT convention as the region running from the second conserved V-encoded cysteine to the conserved J-encoded phenylalanine. The earlier analysis of about 610 of the donors excluded any sequence lacking an unambiguous match to a single V gene segment. An earlier analysis of 587 of the donors classified V segments as functional when productive rearrangements were above 56.7% and as segregating when the standard deviation between donors was above 5%. A statistical classification framework was built to diagnose cytomegalovirus status from the catalog of TCR beta chain sequences. V and J gene assignment, in a later analysis, came from comparing TCR nucleotide sequences with IMGT/GENE-DB human TR gene sequences. In a later analysis, CDR3 sequences and most-parsimonious VDJ recombination scenarios were assigned using the TCRdist pipeline. In a later analysis, each TCR beta chain was defined by its CDR3 amino acid sequence together with its V-gene family, and reads lacking a unique V-gene family were excluded. As a way to deal with suspected cross-contamination and a sequencing artifact, a later analysis dropped hundreds of nucleotide sequences that were highly shared and had low generation probability. In a later analysis, a clonal expansion index was calculated for each public chain from normalized within-repertoire ranks of inferred template counts. A later analysis computed generation probabilities with a VDJ recombination model fitted to out-of-frame rearrangements, and checked the results against IGoR. In a later analysis, TCR-TCR, TCR-HLA and TCR-CMV co-occurrence was scored with hypergeometric tests, and a repertoire-size bias correction was applied to TCR pairs. To estimate false discovery rates, a later analysis permuted the HLA or CMV assignments 20 times. A later analysis grouped co-occurring TCRs with DBSCAN, adding TCRdist sequence similarity when clustering within HLA-allele-positive subsets. Co-occurrence clustering excluded repertoires with fewer than 30,000 or more than 120,000 public chains, plus five with anomalous nucleotide sharing. As stored in TCRdb, this immuneACCESS dataset retains in-frame rearrangements with V and J assigned. A fraction of the clones does not appear; measured against another copy, unresolved V genes explain less than half of the discrepancy, and the remainder lacks a known reason. V, J and clone size are those of that table, while D and trimming were read from the DNA. In all, the sample holds about 140,000 clones, and roughly 88% of those were seen once. The ten biggest clones cover 0.45% to 0.55% of the sample.

The sample was PBMCs. This receptor was taken from a middle-aged woman in good health and CMV-seronegative. The chain couples TRBV21-1 to TRBJ1-5; TRBD1, the D gene given by the table, was not confirmed from the DNA. TRBV21-1 is deemed a pseudogene. The CDR3 protein: CASSRGSRTDSNQPQHF. The nucleotide sequence reads TGTGCCAGCAGCAGGGGCTCGAGGACAGATAGCAATCAGCCCCAGCATTTT.